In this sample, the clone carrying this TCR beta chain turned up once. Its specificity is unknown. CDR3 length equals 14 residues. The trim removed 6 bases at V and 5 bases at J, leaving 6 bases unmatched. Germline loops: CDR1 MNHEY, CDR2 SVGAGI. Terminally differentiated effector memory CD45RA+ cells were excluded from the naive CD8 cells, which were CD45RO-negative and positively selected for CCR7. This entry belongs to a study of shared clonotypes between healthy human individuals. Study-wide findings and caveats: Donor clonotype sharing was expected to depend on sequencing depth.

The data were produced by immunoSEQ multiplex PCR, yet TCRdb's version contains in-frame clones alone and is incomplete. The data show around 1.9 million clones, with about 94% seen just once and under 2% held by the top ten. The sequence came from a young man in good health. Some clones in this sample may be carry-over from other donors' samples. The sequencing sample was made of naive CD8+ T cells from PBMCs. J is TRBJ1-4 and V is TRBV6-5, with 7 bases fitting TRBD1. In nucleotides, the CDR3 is TGTGCCAGCAGACCCGACAGGGAGAATGAAAAACTGTTTTTT. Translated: CASRPDRENEKLFF.